This record concerns one TCR beta chain sequence. The J segment lost 5 bases and the V segment lost 5 bases, leaving 11 bases of the junction unmatched. The CDR3 has 16 residues. Germline assignment: CDR1 SEHNR and CDR2 FQNEAQ (reference sequence). The data originate from a study of blood T cell repertoires in COVID-19. The overall study: Both acute and convalescent COVID-19 samples were obtained from the United States, Italy and Spain. T cells, B-cell-depleted T cells, or PBMCs provided the cDNA or gDNA that served as material.

As originally analysed: Estimation of nucleated cell counts relied on the amplification of reference gene primers. Sequenced by immunoSEQ multiplex PCR; TCRdb stores in-frame clones only, minus some. V and J calls and clone size are copied from that table; D and trimming were computed from the DNA. Seen here are about 140,000 clones, approximately 90% observed once, and the top ten hold 2.5% to 3%. The receptor's source is a man aged 55 to 70 with active or convalescent COVID-19. Sequencing was performed on peripheral blood. The rearrangement joins TRBV7-9 to TRBJ1-1; 10 nucleotides agree with TRBD1. The DNA of the CDR3 is TGTGCCAGCAGCCCCAGACAGGGGGCGTTTGGTACTGAAGCTTTCTTT. Its protein product is CASSPRQGAFGTEAFF.